This TCR beta chain was recorded in a study of blood T cell repertoires in COVID-19. Turning to the study itself: Sample material is recorded as cDNA or gDNA derived from T cells, B-cell-depleted T cells, or PBMCs.

The CDR3 totals 15 residues. Germline CDR1 and CDR2: SGDLS and YYNGEE. V was trimmed by 0 bases and J by 0 bases, leaving 10 bases between them. Patients in Seattle were enrolled during active infection, then followed longitudinally. The data were produced by immunoSEQ multiplex PCR, yet TCRdb's version contains in-frame clones alone and is incomplete. Here the sample spans 200,000 to 250,000 clones, approximately 86% being singletons. The chain employs TRBV9 and TRBJ2-7, with D uncertain. The origin of this receptor is a woman aged 25 to 39 with COVID-19, enrolled during active disease. Sequences were obtained from peripheral blood. The CDR3 DNA is TGTGCCAGCAGCGTAGGAGGAGAGAGCTCCTACGAGCAGTACTTC. Protein product: CASSVGGESSYEQYF.